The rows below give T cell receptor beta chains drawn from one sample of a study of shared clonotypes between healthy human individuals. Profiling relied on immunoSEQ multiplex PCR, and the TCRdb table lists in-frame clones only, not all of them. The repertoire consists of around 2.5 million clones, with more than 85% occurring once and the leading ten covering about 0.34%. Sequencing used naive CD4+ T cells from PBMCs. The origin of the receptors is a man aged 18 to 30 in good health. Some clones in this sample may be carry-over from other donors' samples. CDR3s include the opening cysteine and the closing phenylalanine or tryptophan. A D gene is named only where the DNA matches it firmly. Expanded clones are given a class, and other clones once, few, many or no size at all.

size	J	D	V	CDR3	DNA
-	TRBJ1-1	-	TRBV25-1	CASSDPGRGDTEAFF	TGTGCCAGCAGTGACCCCGGACGAGGGGACACTGAAGCTTTCTTT
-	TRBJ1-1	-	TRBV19	CASKPGVLMNTEAFF	TGTGCCAGTAAACCAGGGGTCCTTATGAACACTGAAGCTTTCTTT
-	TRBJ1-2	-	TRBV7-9	CASSLAGRDWGYTF	TGTGCCAGCAGCTTAGCGGGGCGCGACTGGGGCTACACCTTC
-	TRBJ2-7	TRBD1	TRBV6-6	CASSHGDRSSYEQYF	TGTGCCAGCAGTCATGGGGACAGGAGTTCCTACGAGCAGTACTTC
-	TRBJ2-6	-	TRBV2	CASSLGAGANVLTF	TGTGCCAGCAGTCTGGGGGCTGGGGCCAACGTCCTGACTTTC
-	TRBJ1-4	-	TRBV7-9	CASSPQWGMGQSNEKLFF	TGTGCCAGCAGCCCACAATGGGGTATGGGGCAGTCTAATGAAAAACTGTTTTTT
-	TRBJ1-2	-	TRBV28	CASSLSKHGYTF	TGTGCCAGCAGTTTATCTAAACATGGCTACACCTTC
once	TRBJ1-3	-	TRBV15	CATREGRGGNTIYF	TGTGCCACCCGCGAGGGGCGGGGCGGAAACACCATATATTTT
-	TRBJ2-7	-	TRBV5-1	CASSLATADYEQYF	TGCGCCAGCAGCTTGGCCACGGCAGACTACGAGCAGTACTTC
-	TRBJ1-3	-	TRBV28	CASNRGALSSGNTIYF	TGTGCCAGCAATCGGGGAGCATTGAGCTCTGGAAACACCATATATTTT
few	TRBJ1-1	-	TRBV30	CAWSGTNEAFF	TGTGCCTGGTCAGGGACCAATGAAGCTTTCTTT
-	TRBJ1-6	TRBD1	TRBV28	CASSPRGTGDGSPLHF	TGTGCCAGCAGTCCTCGAGGGACAGGGGATGGTTCACCCCTCCACTTT
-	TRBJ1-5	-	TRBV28	CASTLNRVDLHF	TGTGCCAGCACCTTGAATAGGGTAGATCTCCATTTT
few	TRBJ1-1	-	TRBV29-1	CSAYRGNTEAFF	TGCAGCGCATACCGGGGCAACACTGAAGCTTTCTTT
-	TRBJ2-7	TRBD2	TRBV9	CASSVALGGLAYEQYF	TGTGCCAGCAGCGTAGCCCTAGGGGGACTAGCCTACGAGCAGTACTTC
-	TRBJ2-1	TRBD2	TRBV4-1	CASSQGPSGSNEQFF	TGCGCCAGCAGCCAAGGGCCTAGCGGGAGCAATGAGCAGTTCTTC
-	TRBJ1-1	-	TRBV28	CASSLVPYPETNTEAFF	TGTGCCAGCAGTTTAGTCCCCTACCCAGAAACAAACACTGAAGCTTTCTTT
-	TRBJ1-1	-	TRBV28	CASKGTANTEAFF	TGTGCCAGCAAAGGGACGGCGAACACTGAAGCTTTCTTT
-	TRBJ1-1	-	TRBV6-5	CASSYEHTNTEAFF	TGTGCCAGCAGTTACGAACATACGAACACTGAAGCTTTCTTT
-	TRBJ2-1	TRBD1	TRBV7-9	CASSPPGQVSYNEQFF	TGTGCCAGCAGCCCCCCGGGACAGGTCTCCTACAATGAGCAGTTCTTC
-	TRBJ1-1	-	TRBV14	CASSPLRVGHTEAFF	TGTGCCAGCAGCCCCCTCAGGGTAGGGCACACTGAAGCTTTCTTT
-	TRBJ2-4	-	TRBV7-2	CASSFYNWAIQYF	TGTGCCAGCAGCTTCTATAATTGGGCCATTCAGTACTTC
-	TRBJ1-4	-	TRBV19	CASRPWSGNNEKLFF	TGTGCCAGTAGACCGTGGTCGGGGAATAATGAAAAACTGTTTTTT
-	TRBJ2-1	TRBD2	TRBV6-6	CASSSLAGAGNEQFF	TGTGCCAGCAGTTCACTAGCGGGAGCCGGGAATGAGCAGTTCTTC
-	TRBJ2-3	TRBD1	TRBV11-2	CASSFGQGTTDTQYF	TGTGCCAGCAGCTTCGGACAGGGGACCACAGATACGCAGTATTTT
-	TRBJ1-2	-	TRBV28	CASSLQGPNYGYTF	TGTGCCAGCAGTTTACAAGGGCCAAACTATGGCTACACCTTC
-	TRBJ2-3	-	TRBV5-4	CASSQKAAGSTDTQYF	TGTGCCAGCAGCCAGAAGGCTGCGGGTAGCACAGATACGCAGTATTTT
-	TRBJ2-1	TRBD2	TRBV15	CATSRVKGRGGSYNEQFF	TGTGCCACCAGCAGAGTGAAGGGGAGGGGTGGCTCCTACAATGAGCAGTTCTTC
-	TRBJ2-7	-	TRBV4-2	CASSQDRGAYEQYF	TGTGCCAGCAGCCAAGACAGGGGGGCCTACGAGCAGTACTTC
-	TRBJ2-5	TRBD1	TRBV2	CAASWDRGQETQYF	TGTGCCGCGAGCTGGGACAGGGGTCAAGAGACCCAGTACTTC
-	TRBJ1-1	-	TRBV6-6	CASSYMGTIEAFF	TGTGCCAGCAGTTACATGGGGACCATTGAAGCTTTCTTT
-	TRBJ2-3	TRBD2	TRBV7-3	CASSVAGDGTDTQYF	TGTGCCAGCAGCGTAGCGGGAGATGGCACAGATACGCAGTATTTT
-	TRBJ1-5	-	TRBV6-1	CASSEGGYQQPQHF	TGTGCCAGCAGTGAAGGAGGATACCAACAGCCCCAGCATTTT
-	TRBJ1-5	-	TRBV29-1	CSVRSRGSNQPQHF	TGCAGCGTTAGATCTAGGGGCTCGAATCAGCCCCAGCATTTT
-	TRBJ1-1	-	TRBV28	CASSPPRRNTEAFF	TGTGCCAGCAGTCCTCCTAGAAGGAACACTGAAGCTTTCTTT
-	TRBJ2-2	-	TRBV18	CASSYTGIQNTGELFF	TGTGCCAGCTCGTACACCGGGATTCAGAACACCGGGGAGCTGTTTTTT
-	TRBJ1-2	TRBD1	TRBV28	CASSPQGRVGGYTF	TGTGCCAGCAGTCCACAGGGGCGGGTCGGCGGCTACACCTTC
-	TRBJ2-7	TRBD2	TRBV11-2	CASSPGLAASYEQYF	TGTGCCAGCAGCCCCGGACTAGCGGCCTCCTACGAGCAGTACTTC
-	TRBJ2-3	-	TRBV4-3	CASSQEFHGGTDTQYF	TGCGCCAGCAGCCAAGAGTTCCACGGCGGCACAGATACGCAGTATTTT
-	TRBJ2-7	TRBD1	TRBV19	CASSKGQDYEQYF	TGTGCCAGTAGTAAAGGACAGGACTACGAGCAGTACTTC
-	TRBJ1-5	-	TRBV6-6	CASSPSNQPQHF	TGTGCCAGCAGTCCTAGCAATCAGCCCCAGCATTTT
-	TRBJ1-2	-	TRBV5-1	CASSLVAGEVGYGYTF	TGCGCCAGCAGCTTGGTGGCAGGGGAGGTGGGCTATGGCTACACCTTC
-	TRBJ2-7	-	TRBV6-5	CASSSYRTYSYEQYF	TGTGCCAGCAGTTCGTACCGGACGTACTCCTACGAGCAGTACTTC
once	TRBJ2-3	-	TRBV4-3	CASSQAAGLAAYTDTQYF	TGCGCCAGCAGCCAAGCGGCTGGGTTAGCGGCCTACACAGATACGCAGTATTTT
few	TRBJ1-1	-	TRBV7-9	CASSSQANTEAFF	TGTGCCAGCAGCTCACAGGCGAACACTGAAGCTTTCTTT
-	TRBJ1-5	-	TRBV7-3	CASSQSNQPQHF	TGTGCCAGCAGCCAAAGCAATCAGCCCCAGCATTTT
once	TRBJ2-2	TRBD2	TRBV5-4	CASSLGGRGTGELFF	TGTGCCAGCAGCTTGGGCGGGAGGGGCACCGGGGAGCTGTTTTTT
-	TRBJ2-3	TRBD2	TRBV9	CASSTWTSITDTQYF	TGTGCCAGCAGCACCTGGACTAGCATCACAGATACGCAGTATTTT
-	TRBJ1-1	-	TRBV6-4	CASSDSGGAGTEAFF	TGTGCCAGCAGTGATTCCGGGGGGGCAGGGACTGAAGCTTTCTTT
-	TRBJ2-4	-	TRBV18	CASSQGLLNIQYF	TGTGCCAGCTCACAGGGGCTGTTAAACATTCAGTACTTC
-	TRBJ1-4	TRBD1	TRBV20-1	CSARQGRKLFF	TGCAGTGCTCGACAGGGGAGAAAACTGTTTTTT
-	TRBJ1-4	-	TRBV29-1	CSAWNAGTAEKLFF	TGCAGCGCCTGGAATGCAGGAACCGCGGAAAAACTGTTTTTT